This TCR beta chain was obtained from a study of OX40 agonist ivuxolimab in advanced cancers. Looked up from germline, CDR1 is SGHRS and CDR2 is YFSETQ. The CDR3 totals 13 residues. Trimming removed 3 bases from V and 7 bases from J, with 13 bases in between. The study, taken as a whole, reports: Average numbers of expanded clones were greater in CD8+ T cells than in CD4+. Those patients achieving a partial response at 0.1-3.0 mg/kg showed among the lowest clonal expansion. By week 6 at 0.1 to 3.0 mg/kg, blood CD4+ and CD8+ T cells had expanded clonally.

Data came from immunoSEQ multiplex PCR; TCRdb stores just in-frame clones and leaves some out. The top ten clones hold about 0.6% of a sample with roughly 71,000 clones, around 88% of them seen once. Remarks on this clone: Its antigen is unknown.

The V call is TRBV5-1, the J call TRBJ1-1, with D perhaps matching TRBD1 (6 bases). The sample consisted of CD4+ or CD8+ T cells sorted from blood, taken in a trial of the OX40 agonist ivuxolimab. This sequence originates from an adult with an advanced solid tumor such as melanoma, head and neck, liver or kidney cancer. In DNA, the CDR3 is TGCGCCAGCAGCTGGGGATTCAGGGGTGAAGCTTTCTTT. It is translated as CASSWGFRGEAFF.